This entry features one T cell receptor beta chain sequence. Its target is not known. The CDR3 extends over 14 amino acids. Germline-derived CDR1 and CDR2 are KGHSH and LQKENI. The V end was cut by 1 base, the J end by 5 bases, with 12 bases between. These data come from a study of lymphopenia after photon versus proton radiotherapy. Study findings and constraints: Relative stability marked proton patients; photon patients lost diversity and naive cells. After the lymphocyte nadir, photon-treated repertoires showed oligoclonal expansion, especially of CD8+ Temra cells. In patients who died, overall survival fell as post-nadir TCR diversity dropped more.

Assay: immunoSEQ multiplex PCR; the TCRdb copy retains only in-frame clones and omits some. The sample carries roughly 58,000 clones, 87% recorded once. Material: peripheral blood, obtained from a patient treated with proton-based radiotherapy. V usage is TRBV18 and J usage is TRBJ2-7; the D is unclear. The receptor was isolated from a man aged 80 or over with esophageal cancer. CDR3: CASSPQRLSDEQYF. The DNA for the CDR3 is TGTGCCAGCTCACCACAGAGGCTAAGCGACGAGCAGTACTTC.